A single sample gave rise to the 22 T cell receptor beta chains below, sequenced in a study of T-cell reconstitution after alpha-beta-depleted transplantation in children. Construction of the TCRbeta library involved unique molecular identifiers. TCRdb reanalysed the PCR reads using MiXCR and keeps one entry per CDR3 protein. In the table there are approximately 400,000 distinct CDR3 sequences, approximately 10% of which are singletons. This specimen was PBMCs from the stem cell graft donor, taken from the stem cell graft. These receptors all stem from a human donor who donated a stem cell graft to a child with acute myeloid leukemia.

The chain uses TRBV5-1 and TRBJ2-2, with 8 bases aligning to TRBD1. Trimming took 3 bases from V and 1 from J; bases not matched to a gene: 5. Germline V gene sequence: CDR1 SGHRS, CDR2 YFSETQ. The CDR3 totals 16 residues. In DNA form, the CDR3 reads TGCGCCAGCAGCTACCCAGGGGGCTTGAACACCGGGGAGCTGTTTTTT. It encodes CASSYPGGLNTGELFF.

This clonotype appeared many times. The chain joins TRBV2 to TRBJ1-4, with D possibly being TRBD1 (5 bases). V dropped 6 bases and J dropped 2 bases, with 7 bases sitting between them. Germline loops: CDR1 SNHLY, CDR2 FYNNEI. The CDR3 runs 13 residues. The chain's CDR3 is CASRGLTNEKLFF. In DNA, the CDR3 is TGTGCCAGCAGGGGACTCACTAATGAAAAACTGTTTTTT.

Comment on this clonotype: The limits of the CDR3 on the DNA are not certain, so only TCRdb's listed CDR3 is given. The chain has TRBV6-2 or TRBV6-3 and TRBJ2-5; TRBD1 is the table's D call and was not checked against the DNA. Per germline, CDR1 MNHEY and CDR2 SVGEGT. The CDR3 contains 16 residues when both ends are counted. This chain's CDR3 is CASSSGQGVLQETQYF.

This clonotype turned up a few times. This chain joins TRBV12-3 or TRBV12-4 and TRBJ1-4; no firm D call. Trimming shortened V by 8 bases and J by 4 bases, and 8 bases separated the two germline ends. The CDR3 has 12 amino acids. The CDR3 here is CASCNLNEKLFF. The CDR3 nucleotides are TGTGCCAGCTGTAATCTTAATGAAAAACTGTTTTTT.

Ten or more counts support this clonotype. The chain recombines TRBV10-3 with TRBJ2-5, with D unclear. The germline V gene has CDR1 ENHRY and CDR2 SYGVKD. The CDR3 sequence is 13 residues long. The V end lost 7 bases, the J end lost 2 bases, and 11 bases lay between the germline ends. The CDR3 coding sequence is TGTGCCATCAACTCGGCTAGGCAAGAGACCCAGTACTTC. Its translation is CAINSARQETQYF.

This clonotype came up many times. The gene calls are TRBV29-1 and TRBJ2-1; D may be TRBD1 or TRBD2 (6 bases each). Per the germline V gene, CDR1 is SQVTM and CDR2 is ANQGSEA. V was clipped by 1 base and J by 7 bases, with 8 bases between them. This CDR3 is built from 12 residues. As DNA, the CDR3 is TGCAGCGTTGAAGGAGGGGGGAATGAGCAGTTCTTC. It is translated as CSVEGGGNEQFF.

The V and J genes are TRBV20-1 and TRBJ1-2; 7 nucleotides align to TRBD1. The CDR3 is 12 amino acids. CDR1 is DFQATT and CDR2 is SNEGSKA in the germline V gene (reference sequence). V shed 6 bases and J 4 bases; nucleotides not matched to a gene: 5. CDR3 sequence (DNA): TGCAGTGCCCGGGACAGATTCTATGGCTACACCTTC. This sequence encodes CSARDRFYGYTF.

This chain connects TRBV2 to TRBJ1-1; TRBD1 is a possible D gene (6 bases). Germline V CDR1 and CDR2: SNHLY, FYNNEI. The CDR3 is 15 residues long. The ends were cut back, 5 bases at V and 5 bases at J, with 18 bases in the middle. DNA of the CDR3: TGTGCCAGCAGTTCAAGGGGGGGAGAGGGAACTGAAGCTTTCTTT. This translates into CASSSRGGEGTEAFF.

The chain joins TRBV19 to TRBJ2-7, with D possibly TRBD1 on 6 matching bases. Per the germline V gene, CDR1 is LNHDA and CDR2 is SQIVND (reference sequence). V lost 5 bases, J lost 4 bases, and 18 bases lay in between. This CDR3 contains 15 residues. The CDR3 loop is CASSRYVGQGYEQYF. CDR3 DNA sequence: TGTGCCAGTAGTCGCTACGTGGGACAAGGATACGAGCAGTACTTC. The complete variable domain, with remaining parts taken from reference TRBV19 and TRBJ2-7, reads DGGITQSPKYLFRKEGQNVTLSCEQNLNHDAMYWYRQDPGQGLRLIYYSQIVNDFQKGDIAEGYSVSREKKESFPLTVTSAQKNPTAFYLCASSRYVGQGYEQYFGPGTRLTVT.

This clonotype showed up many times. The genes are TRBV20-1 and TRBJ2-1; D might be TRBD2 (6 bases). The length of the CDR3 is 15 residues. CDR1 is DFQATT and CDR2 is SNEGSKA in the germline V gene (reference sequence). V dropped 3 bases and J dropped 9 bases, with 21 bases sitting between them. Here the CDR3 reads CSASDGGGIRGEQFF. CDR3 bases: TGCAGTGCTAGCGATGGTGGCGGGATTAGAGGTGAGCAGTTCTTC.

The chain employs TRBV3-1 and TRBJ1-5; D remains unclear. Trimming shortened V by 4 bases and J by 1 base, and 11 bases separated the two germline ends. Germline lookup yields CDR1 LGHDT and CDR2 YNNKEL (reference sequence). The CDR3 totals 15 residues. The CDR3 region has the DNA TGTGCCAGCAGCCCCGGGGAAGGGAGCAATCAGCCCCAGCATTTT. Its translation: CASSPGEGSNQPQHF.

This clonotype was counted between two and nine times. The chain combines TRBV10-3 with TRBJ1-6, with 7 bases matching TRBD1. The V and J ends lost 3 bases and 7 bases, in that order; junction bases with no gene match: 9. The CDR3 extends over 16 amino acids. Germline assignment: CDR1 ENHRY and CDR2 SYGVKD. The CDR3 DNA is TGTGCCATCAGTGATAGGGGGCAGGTTGGGAATTCACCCCTCCACTTT. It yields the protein CAISDRGQVGNSPLHF.

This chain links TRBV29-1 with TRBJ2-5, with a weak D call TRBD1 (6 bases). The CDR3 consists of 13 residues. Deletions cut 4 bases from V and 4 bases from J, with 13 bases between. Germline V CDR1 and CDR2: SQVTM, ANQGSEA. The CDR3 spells CSVAGTRTETQYF. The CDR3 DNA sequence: TGCAGCGTTGCCGGGACAAGGACAGAGACCCAGTACTTC.

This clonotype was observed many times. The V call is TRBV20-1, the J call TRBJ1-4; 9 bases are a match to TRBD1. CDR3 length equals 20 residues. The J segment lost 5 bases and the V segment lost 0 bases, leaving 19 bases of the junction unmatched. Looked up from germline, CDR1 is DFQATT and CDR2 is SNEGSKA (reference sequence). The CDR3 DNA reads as TGCAGTGCTAGAGACGGACAGGGGTTTTTTTCGGCCGACCCGAATGAAAAACTGTTTTTT. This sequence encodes CSARDGQGFFSADPNEKLFF.

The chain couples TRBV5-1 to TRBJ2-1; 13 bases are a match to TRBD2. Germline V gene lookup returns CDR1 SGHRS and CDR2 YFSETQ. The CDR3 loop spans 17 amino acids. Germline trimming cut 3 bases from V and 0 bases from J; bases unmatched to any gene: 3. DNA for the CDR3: TGCGCCAGCAGCTGGGGACTAGCGGGGAACTCCTACAATGAGCAGTTCTTC. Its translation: CASSWGLAGNSYNEQFF.

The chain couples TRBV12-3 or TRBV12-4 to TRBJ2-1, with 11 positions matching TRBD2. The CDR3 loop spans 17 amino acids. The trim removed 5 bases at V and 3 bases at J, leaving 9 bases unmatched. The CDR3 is CASSVGIGTSGYNEQFF. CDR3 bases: TGTGCCAGCAGTGTAGGGATCGGGACTAGCGGCTACAATGAGCAGTTCTTC.

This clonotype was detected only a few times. Here the CDR3 reads CASSLAEGQYNEQFF. The CDR3 bases are TGTGCCAGCAGCTTAGCCGAAGGACAGTACAATGAGCAGTTCTTC. This chain joins TRBV7-9 and TRBJ2-1, with D perhaps TRBD1 (6 bases). Trimming shortened V by 0 bases and J by 4 bases, and 10 bases separated the two germline ends. The CDR3 has 15 residues. In germline, CDR1 is SEHNR, CDR2 FQNEAQ (reference sequence).

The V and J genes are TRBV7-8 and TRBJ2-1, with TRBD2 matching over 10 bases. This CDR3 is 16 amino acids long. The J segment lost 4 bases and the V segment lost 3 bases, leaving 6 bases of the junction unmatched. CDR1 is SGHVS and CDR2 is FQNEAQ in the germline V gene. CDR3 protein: CASSLELAGAYNEQFF. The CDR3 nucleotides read TGTGCCAGCAGCTTGGAGCTAGCGGGGGCGTACAATGAGCAGTTCTTC.

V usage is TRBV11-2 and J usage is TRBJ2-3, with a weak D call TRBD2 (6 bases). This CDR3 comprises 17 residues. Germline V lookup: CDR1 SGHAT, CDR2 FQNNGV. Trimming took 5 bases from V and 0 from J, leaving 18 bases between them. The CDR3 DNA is TGTGCCAGCAGCATTGGGACTTTCTCAACCAGCACAGATACGCAGTATTTT. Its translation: CASSIGTFSTSTDTQYF.

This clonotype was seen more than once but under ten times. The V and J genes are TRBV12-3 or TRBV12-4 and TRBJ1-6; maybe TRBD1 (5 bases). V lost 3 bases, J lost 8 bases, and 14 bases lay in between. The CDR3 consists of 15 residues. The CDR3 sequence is CASSFLDSPYSPLHF. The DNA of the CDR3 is TGTGCCAGCAGTTTTCTCGACAGCCCTTATTCACCCCTCCACTTT.

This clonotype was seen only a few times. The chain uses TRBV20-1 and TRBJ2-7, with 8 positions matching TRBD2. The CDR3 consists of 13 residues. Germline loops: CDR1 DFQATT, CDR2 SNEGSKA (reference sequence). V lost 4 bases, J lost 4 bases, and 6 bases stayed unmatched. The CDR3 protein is CSAISPSGYEQYF. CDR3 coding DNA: TGCAGTGCTATTAGCCCTAGCGGGTACGAGCAGTACTTC.

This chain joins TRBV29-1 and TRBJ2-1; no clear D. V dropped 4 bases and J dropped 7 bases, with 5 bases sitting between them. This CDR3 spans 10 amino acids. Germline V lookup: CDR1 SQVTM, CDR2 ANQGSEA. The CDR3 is CSVVSNEQFF. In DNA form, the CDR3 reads TGCAGCGTTGTATCAAATGAGCAGTTCTTC.